This section outlines one TCR beta chain sequence together with its context. Sequencing used immunoSEQ multiplex PCR; TCRdb keeps in-frame clones, though not all of them. Among about 40,000 clones listed, roughly 80% were seen once. The data were taken from a study of blood T cell repertoires in COVID-19. The V gene lost 3 bases and the J gene lost 4 bases, with 13 bases spanning the gap. CDR3 length: 15 residues. Germline CDR1 is MNHEY and CDR2 is SVGAGI. Material: peripheral blood. The sequence came from a human donor with acute or convalescent COVID-19. The donor label of this sample is uncertain. This sequence joins TRBV6-5 and TRBJ1-5, with D tentatively TRBD1 (5 bases). DNA for the CDR3: TGTGCCAGCAGTTATGATCGGAGGGGTAATCAGCCCCAGCATTTT. It yields the protein CASSYDRRGNQPQHF.